This T cell receptor beta chain came from a study of vaccination effects on CD4 cells after COVID-19. Study-wide results and limits: Only a single clone (1 of 255 vaccine-induced clones in healthy vaccinees) cross-reacted with common cold coronaviruses.

The CDR3 totals 15 residues. The V gene's germline CDR1 is GTSNPN and CDR2 SVGIG (reference sequence). V was shortened by 0 bases and J by 5 bases, with 16 bases between the two germline ends. Remarks on this clone: Its specificity is not known.

The table came from immunoSEQ multiplex PCR; TCRdb's copy has only in-frame clones and leaves some out. Altogether 55,000 to 65,000 clones are present, about four fifths being singletons, with the ten largest covering about 2.4%. Antigen-specific CD4+ T cells were expanded (with viral peptide pools) by the ViraFEST assay ahead of sequencing. Culturing for 9 to 10 days preceded CD4+ T cell isolation. The sequence was obtained from a human donor who received a COVID-19 vaccine. This chain joins TRBV30 and TRBJ2-5; maybe TRBD2 (7 bases). Specimen: CD4+ T cells from PBMCs cultured with HCoV-229E spike peptides, collected before COVID-19 vaccination. CDR3 bases: TGTGCCTGGAGTGTACCGGGGGGCCGAAAGGAGACCCAGTACTTC. The encoded protein is CAWSVPGGRKETQYF.